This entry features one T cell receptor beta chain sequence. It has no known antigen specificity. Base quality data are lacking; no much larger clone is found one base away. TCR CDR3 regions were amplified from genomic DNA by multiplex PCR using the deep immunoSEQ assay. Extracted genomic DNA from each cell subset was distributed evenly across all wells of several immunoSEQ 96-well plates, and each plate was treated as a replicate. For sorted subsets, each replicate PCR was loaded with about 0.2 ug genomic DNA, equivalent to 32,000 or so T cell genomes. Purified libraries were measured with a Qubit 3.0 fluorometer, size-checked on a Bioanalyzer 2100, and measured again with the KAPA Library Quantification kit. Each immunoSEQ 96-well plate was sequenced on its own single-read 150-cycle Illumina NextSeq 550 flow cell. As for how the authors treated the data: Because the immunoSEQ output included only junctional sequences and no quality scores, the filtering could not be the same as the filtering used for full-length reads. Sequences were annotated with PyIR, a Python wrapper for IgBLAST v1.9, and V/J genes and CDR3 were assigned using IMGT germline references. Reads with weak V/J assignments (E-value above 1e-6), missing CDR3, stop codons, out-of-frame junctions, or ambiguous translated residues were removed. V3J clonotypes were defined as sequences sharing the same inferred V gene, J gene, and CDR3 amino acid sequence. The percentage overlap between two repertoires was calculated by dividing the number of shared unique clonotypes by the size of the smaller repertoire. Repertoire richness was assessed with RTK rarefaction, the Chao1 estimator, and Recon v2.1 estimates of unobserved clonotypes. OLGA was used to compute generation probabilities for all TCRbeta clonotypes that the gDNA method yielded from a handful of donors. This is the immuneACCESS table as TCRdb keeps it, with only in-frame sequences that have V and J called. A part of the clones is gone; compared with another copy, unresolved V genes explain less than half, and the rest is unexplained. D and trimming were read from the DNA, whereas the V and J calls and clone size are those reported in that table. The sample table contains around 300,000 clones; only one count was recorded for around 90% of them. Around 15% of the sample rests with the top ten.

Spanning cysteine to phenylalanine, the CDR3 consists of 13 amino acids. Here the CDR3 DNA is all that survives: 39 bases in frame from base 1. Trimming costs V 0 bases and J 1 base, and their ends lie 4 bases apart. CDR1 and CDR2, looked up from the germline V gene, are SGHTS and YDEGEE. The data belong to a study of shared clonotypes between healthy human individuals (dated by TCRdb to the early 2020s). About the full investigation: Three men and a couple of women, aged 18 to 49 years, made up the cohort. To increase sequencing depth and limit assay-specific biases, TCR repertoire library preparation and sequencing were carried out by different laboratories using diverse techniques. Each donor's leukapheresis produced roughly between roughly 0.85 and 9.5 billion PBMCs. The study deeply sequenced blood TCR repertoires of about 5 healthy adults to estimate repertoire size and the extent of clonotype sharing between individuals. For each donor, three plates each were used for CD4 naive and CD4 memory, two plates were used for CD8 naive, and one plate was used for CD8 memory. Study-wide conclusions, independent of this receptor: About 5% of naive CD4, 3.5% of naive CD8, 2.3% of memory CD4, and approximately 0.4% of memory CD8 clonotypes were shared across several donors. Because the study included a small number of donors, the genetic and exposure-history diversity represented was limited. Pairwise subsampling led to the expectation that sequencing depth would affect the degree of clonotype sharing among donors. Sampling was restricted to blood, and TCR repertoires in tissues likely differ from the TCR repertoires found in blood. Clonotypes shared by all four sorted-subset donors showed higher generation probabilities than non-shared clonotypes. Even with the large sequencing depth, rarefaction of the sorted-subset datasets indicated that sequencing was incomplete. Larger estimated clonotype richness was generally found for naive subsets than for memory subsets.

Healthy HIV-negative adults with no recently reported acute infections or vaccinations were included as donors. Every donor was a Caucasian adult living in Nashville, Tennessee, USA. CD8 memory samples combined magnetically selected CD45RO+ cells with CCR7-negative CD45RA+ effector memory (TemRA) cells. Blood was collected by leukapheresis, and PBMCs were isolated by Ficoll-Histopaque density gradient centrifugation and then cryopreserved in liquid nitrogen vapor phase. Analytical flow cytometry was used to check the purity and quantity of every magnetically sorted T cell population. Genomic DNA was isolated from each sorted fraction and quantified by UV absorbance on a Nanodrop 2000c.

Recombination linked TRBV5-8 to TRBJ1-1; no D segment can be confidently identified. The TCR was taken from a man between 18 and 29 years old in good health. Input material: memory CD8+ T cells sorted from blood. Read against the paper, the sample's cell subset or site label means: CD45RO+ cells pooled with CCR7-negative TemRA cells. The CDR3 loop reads CASSLGANTEAFF. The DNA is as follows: TGTGCCAGCAGCTTGGGTGCGAACACTGAAGCTTTCTTT.